The clone carrying this TCR beta chain has just a few counts. Its antigen is not known. Trimming cost V 0 bases and J 0 bases, with 10 bases left between them. Germline lookup yields CDR1 GTSNPN and CDR2 SVGIG (reference sequence). The CDR3 covers 15 residues. This sample stems from a study of CD8+ T cells in alopecia areata. Study observations and caveats: Relative to mice, TCR sharing across patients was less clear, a difference possibly HLA-related.

It was cDNA, reverse transcribed from extracted RNA, that served as the sequencing template. Using immunoSEQ multiplex PCR, the repertoire was profiled, and TCRdb retains in-frame clones only, with some absent. Of some 200,000 clones listed, 50% to 75% were seen once; the top ten hold under 15%. The sequence came from a human donor with alopecia areata. The genes are TRBV30 and TRBJ2-3; unclear D gene. This specimen consisted of CD4+ T cells sorted from blood, obtained at week 0. The DNA for the CDR3 is TGTGCCTGGAGTGTATTGACGACTAGCACAGATACGCAGTATTTT. Translation gives CAWSVLTTSTDTQYF.